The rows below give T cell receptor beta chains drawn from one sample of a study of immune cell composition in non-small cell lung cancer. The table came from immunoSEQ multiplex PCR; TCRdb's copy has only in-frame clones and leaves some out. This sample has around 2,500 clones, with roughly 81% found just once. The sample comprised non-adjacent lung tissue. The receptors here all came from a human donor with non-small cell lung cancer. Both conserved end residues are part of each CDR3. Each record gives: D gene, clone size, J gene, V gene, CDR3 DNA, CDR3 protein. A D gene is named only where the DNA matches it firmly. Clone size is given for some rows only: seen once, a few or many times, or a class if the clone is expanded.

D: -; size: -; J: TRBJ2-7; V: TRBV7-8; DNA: TGTGCCAGCAGCTTAGGATCAGGGCTCTCCTCCTACGAGCAGTACTTC; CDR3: CASSLGSGLSSYEQYF
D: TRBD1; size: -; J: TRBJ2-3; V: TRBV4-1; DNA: TGCGCCAGCAGCCCGGGACAGGGAGGGGATACGCAGTATTTT; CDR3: CASSPGQGGDTQYF
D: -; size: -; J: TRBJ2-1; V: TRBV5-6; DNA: TGTGCCAGCAGCATCACCGGGTCCTTCTCCTACAATGAGCAGTTCTTC; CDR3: CASSITGSFSYNEQFF
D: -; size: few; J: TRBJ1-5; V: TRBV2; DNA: TGTGCCAGCAGTGAGGATGCAGGGGCGGAACAACAGCCCCAGCATTTT; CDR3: CASSEDAGAEQQPQHF
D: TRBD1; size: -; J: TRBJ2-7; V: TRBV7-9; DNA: TGTGCCAGCAGCCCTCTGGACAGGGGAGTCTACGAGCAGTACTTC; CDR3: CASSPLDRGVYEQYF
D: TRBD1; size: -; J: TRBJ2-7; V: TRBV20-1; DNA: TGCAGTGCACCGGACAGGCTTGGGCAGTACTTC; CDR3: CSAPDRLGQYF
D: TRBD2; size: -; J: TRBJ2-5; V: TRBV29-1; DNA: TGCAGCGTTGCTTTGACTAGCGGCGGGGAGACCCAGTACTTC; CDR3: CSVALTSGGETQYF
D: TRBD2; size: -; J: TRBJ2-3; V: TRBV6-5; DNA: TGTGCCAGCAGCCAAGCGGGACCCACAGATACGCAGTATTTT; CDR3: CASSQAGPTDTQYF
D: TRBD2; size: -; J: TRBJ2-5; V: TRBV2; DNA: TGTGCCACCCGTCACCGGACTAGCGGACAAGAGACCCAGTACTTC; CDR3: CATRHRTSGQETQYF
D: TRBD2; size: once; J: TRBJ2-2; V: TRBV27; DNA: TGTGCCAGCAGTTCTCGCGGGGTAGCGGGAGGAATCACCGGGGAGCTGTTTTTT; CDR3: CASSSRGVAGGITGELFF
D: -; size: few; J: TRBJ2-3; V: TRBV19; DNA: TGTGCCAGTAGCTGGACTGTTAGCGATACGCAGTATTTT; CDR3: CASSWTVSDTQYF
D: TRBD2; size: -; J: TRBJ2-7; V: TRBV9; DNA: TGTGCCAGCAGCTCTGAAGGGACTACCTACGAGCAGTACTTC; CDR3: CASSSEGTTYEQYF
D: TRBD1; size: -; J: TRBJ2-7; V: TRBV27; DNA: TGTGCCAGCAGACCCACGGGACAGCGCTCCTACGAGCAGTACTTC; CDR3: CASRPTGQRSYEQYF
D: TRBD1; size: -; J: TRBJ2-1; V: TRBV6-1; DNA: TGTGCCAGCAGTGAATCGGACAGGGGAATCAATGAGCAGTTCTTC; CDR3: CASSESDRGINEQFF
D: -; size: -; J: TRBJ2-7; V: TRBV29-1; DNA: TGCAGCGTCCGCGGGGTGGGGGGTGGTAGCGAGCAGTACTTC; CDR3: CSVRGVGGGSEQYF
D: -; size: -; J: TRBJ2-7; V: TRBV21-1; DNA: TGTGCCAGCAGCACCACTAGCGAGAGCTCCTACGAGCAGTACTTC; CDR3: CASSTTSESSYEQYF
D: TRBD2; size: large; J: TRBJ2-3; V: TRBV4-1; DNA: TGCGCCAGCAGCTTCGAGAGGACTAGCGGGAGTGATACGCAGTATTTT; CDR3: CASSFERTSGSDTQYF
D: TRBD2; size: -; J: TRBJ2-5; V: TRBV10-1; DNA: TGCGCCAGCAGTGAACCTCGGGCTAGCGGGAGTCGGGAGACCCAGTACTTC; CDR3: CASSEPRASGSRETQYF
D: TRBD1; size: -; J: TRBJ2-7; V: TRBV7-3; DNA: TGTGCCAGCAGCTTAGGGGACAGCTCCTACGAGCAGTACTTC; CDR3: CASSLGDSSYEQYF
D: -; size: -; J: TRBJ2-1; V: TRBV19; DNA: TGTGCCAGTCAGTCCCTGTCGTCGACCTACAATGAGCAGTTCTTC; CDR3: CASQSLSSTYNEQFF
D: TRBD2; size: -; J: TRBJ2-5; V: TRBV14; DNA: TGTGCCAGCAGCCCCGGGGCTAGCGGAGGGGAGACCCAGTACTTC; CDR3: CASSPGASGGETQYF
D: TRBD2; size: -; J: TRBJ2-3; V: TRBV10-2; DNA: TGCGCCAGCAGTTGGACTAGCGGTCCTCGGGCAGATACGCAGTATTTT; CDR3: CASSWTSGPRADTQYF
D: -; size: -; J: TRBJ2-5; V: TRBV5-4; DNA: TGTGCCAGCAGCTTGCAGGTCTCAGTACAAGAGACCCAGTACTTC; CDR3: CASSLQVSVQETQYF
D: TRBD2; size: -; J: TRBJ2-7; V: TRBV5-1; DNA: TGCGCCAGCAGCTTAACCCCTAGCGGAGCCGAGCAGTACTTC; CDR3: CASSLTPSGAEQYF
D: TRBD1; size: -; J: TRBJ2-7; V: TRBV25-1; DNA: TGTGCCAGCAGTTCGAGACAGGGATTCTCCTACGAGCAGTACTTC; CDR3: CASSSRQGFSYEQYF
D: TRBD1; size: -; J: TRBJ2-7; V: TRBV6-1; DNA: TGTGCCAGCAGTAAAAAGGGGGACAGCTACGAGCAGTACTTC; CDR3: CASSKKGDSYEQYF
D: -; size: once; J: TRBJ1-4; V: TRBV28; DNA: TGTGCCAGCGGGGCAGCAACTAATGAAAAACTGTTTTTT; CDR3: CASGAATNEKLFF
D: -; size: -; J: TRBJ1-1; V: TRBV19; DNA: TGTGCCAGTAGTCCCCAAGGAGGACTGATGAACACTGAAGCTTTCTTT; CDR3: CASSPQGGLMNTEAFF
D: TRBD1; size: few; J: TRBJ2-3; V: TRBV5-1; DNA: TGCGCCAGCAGCCGAACAGGGGGCAATAGCGCAGATACGCAGTATTTT; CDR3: CASSRTGGNSADTQYF
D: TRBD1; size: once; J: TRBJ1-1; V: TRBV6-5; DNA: TGTGCCAGCAGTTACGACAGGGCTCTATCCCCTGAAGCTTTCTTT; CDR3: CASSYDRALSPEAFF
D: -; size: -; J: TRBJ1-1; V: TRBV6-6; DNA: TGTGCCAGCAGTTACTTAGAGGCCCTGAACACTGAAGCTTTCTTT; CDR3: CASSYLEALNTEAFF
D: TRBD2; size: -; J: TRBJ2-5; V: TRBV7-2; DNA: TGTGCCAGCAGCTTGACTAGCGGCTCCACTGGGGCCCAGTACTTC; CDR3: CASSLTSGSTGAQYF
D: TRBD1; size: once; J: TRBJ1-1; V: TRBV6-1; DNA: TGTGCCAGCAGTGACCCAAGACAGGGGCGGAAAACTGAAGCTTTCTTT; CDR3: CASSDPRQGRKTEAFF
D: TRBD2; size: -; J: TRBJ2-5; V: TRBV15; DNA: TGTGCCACCAGCAGAGCCGGACTAGTTCAGCGAGAGACCCAGTACTTC; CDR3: CATSRAGLVQRETQYF
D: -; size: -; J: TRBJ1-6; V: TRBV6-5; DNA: TGTGCCAGCAGTTACGAGAGCTCCTATAATTCACCCCTCCACTTT; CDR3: CASSYESSYNSPLHF
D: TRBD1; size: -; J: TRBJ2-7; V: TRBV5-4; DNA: TGTGCCAGCAGCTTGGGGGACAGGGGATGGAACTACGAGCAGTACTTC; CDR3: CASSLGDRGWNYEQYF
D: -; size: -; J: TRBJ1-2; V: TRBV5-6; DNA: TGTGCCAGCAAAGGCGAGGCTGCCCTATCGGGTGGCTACACCTTC; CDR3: CASKGEAALSGGYTF
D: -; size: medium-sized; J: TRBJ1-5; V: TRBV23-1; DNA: TGCGCCAGCAGTCAAGCCTGGTTGAAAGCGCCCCAGCATTTT; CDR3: CASSQAWLKAPQHF
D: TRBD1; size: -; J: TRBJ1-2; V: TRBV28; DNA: TGTGCCAGCAGACAGGGGGCAAAAGGCTACACCTTC; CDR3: CASRQGAKGYTF